A single sample gave rise to the 23 T cell receptor beta chains below, sequenced in a study of T-cell reconstitution after alpha-beta-depleted transplantation in children. Preparation of the TCRbeta library used unique molecular identifiers. TCRdb re-called the PCR reads through MiXCR, storing one row per CDR3 protein. The sample has about 610,000 distinct CDR3 sequences; about 10% are singletons. The sequencing used PBMCs from the stem cell graft donor, collected from the stem cell graft. The source of these receptors is a human donor who donated a stem cell graft to a child with acute myeloid leukemia.

In this sample, this clonotype turned up many times. The chain links TRBV29-1 to TRBJ1-1; the D gene is possibly TRBD1 (6 bases). This CDR3 is built from 11 residues. The V and J ends lost 0 bases and 10 bases respectively, with 9 bases between them. Per the germline V gene, CDR1 is SQVTM and CDR2 is ANQGSEA. The CDR3: CSVEDQGSAFF. Written as DNA, the CDR3 is TGCAGCGTTGAAGATCAGGGGTCAGCTTTCTTT. The full variable domain, in which reference TRBV29-1 and TRBJ1-1 provide the parts outside the CDR3, is SAVISQKPSRDICQRGTSLTIQCQVDSQVTMMFWYRQQPGQSLTLIATANQGSEATYESGFVIDKFPISRPNLTFSTLTVSNMSPEDSSIYLCSVEDQGSAFFGQGTRLTVV.

This clonotype appeared a single time. This sequence joins TRBV2 and TRBJ2-5; a possible D gene is TRBD2 (6 bases). This CDR3 region has 13 residues. V gave up 4 bases and J gave up 4 bases, with 10 bases separating them. Germline CDR1 SNHLY, CDR2 FYNNEI. The CDR3 DNA reads as TGTGCCAGCAGTGGCACTAGCTTAGAGACCCAGTACTTC. The encoded protein is CASSGTSLETQYF.

This chain links TRBV29-1 with TRBJ1-1; D remains unclear. This CDR3 contains 15 residues. Germline V CDR1 and CDR2: SQVTM, ANQGSEA. Trimming removed 3 bases from V and 3 bases from J, with 17 bases in between. The CDR3 region is CSVDPQGGADTEAFF. CDR3 nucleotides: TGCAGCGTTGACCCCCAAGGAGGTGCTGACACTGAAGCTTTCTTT.

The CDR3 sequence: CASSYRRTSGISYNEQFF. CDR3 bases: TGTGCCAGCAGTTACCGTCGGACTAGCGGGATCTCCTACAATGAGCAGTTCTTC. V usage is TRBV6-2 or TRBV6-3 and J usage is TRBJ2-1; 12 nucleotides agree with TRBD2. The V segment lost 2 bases and the J segment 0 bases; nucleotides outside the gene matches: 5. Germline V gene lookup returns CDR1 MNHEY and CDR2 SVGEGT. The CDR3 loop spans 18 amino acids.

The chain is built from TRBV19 and TRBJ2-3; possibly TRBD1 or TRBD2 for D (7 bases each). This CDR3 comprises 14 residues. The V gene's germline CDR1 is LNHDA and CDR2 SQIVND (reference sequence). V gave up 10 bases and J gave up 1 base, with 15 bases separating them. The CDR3 bases are TGTGCCACAGGGGGGGCACAGGGCACAGATACGCAGTATTTT. Residues: CATGGAQGTDTQYF. The full variable domain, in which reference TRBV19 and TRBJ2-3 provide the parts outside the CDR3, is DGGITQSPKYLFRKEGQNVTLSCEQNLNHDAMYWYRQDPGQGLRLIYYSQIVNDFQKGDIAEGYSVSREKKESFPLTVTSAQKNPTAFYLCATGGAQGTDTQYFGPGTRLTVL.

This clonotype was found a few times. This CDR3 reads CASSVNGGYTF. The CDR3 DNA is TGTGCCAGCAGCGTTAACGGGGGCTACACCTTC. V is TRBV9 and J is TRBJ1-2; D is unresolved. This CDR3 comprises 11 residues. Per germline, CDR1 SGDLS and CDR2 YYNGEE. Trimming pared 2 bases from V and 8 bases from J, leaving 7 bases between. Combining the CDR3 with reference TRBV9 and TRBJ1-2 gives the whole variable domain DSGVTQTPKHLITATGQRVTLRCSPRSGDLSVYWYQQSLDQGLQFLIQYYNGEERAKGNILERFSAQQFPDLHSELNLSSLELGDSALYFCASSVNGGYTFGSGTRLTVV.

This chain connects TRBV29-1 to TRBJ2-3; D is perhaps TRBD2 (6 bases). There are 14 residues in the CDR3. Trimming removed 1 base from V and 4 bases from J, with 12 bases in between. The germline CDR1 and CDR2 sequences are SQVTM and ANQGSEA. DNA of the CDR3: TGCAGCGTTGAAGTGCCGGGACTCGCAGATACGCAGTATTTT. It encodes CSVEVPGLADTQYF.

This clonotype was seen repeatedly, ten times or more. The chain couples TRBV9 to TRBJ2-3; 8 bases align to TRBD1. The CDR3 is made up of 15 amino acids. Trimming took 4 bases from V and 1 from J; bases not matched to a gene: 5. CDR1 is SGDLS, CDR2 YYNGEE, per germline. The CDR3 sequence is CASSSSTGGTDTQYF. The CDR3 DNA reads TGTGCCAGCAGCTCCTCGACAGGGGGCACAGATACGCAGTATTTT.

This rearrangement joins TRBV15 to TRBJ2-1; weak D call: TRBD2 (6 bases). The CDR3 has 16 residues. Trimming took 3 bases from V and 8 from J, leaving 20 bases between them. Per the germline V gene, CDR1 is LNHNV and CDR2 is YYDKDF (reference sequence). CDR3 bases: TGTGCCACCAGCAGGACGACTAGATCAATCTCCCATGAGCAGTTCTTC. Translated, it gives CATSRTTRSISHEQFF.

Only a few counts were recorded for this clonotype. The CDR3 region is CASTPKREGEGRYEQYF. The CDR3 nucleotides are TGTGCCAGCACCCCGAAGAGGGAGGGAGAGGGGCGCTACGAGCAGTACTTC. This chain connects TRBV6-1 to TRBJ2-7, with TRBD2 matching over 7 bases. Germline assignment: CDR1 MNHNS and CDR2 SASEGT. There are 17 residues in the CDR3. V lost 7 bases, J lost 3 bases, and 18 bases stayed unmatched.

The chain links TRBV20-1 to TRBJ2-1, with TRBD2 identical over 7 bases. Germline CDR1 is DFQATT and CDR2 is SNEGSKA (reference sequence). Unmatched junction bases numbered 14, after V lost 2 bases and J lost 7 bases. This CDR3 spans 16 amino acids. The CDR3 bases are TGCAGTGCTAGATCCAGGGCTAGCGGCCGCTTAAATGAGCAGTTCTTC. This sequence encodes CSARSRASGRLNEQFF.

This clonotype was seen more than once but under ten times. This chain joins TRBV29-1 and TRBJ2-3; possible D gene TRBD2, 5 bases. Germline V lookup: CDR1 SQVTM, CDR2 ANQGSEA. The CDR3 spans 13 residues. Deletions cut 7 bases from V and 7 bases from J, with 18 bases between. The CDR3 loop is CSASGSRVHTQYF. CDR3 bases: TGCAGCGCCTCGGGATCGCGTGTGCATACGCAGTATTTT.

This clonotype was seen more than once but under ten times. The junction shows a germline mismatch at one end, possibly a read error. The rearrangement uses TRBV5-1 and TRBJ2-1; 9 bases map to TRBD2. Germline CDR1 is SGHRS and CDR2 is YFSETQ. The CDR3 is 16 amino acids. The CDR3 is CASSRLAGVSNNEQFF. Here the CDR3 DNA reads TGCGCCAGCAGCCGCTTAGCGGGAGTCTCCAACAATGAGCAGTTCTTC.

The chain is built from TRBV5-5 and TRBJ2-2; perhaps TRBD2 as D (6 bases). The V end lost 3 bases, the J end lost 1 base, and 13 bases lay between the germline ends. The germline V gene has CDR1 SGHKS and CDR2 YYEKEE (reference sequence). The CDR3 runs to 16 residues. The CDR3 DNA reads TGTGCCAGCAGCTCCCTGCAGGGAGGGAACACCGGGGAGCTGTTTTTT. Its translation is CASSSLQGGNTGELFF. Drawing the rest from reference TRBV5-5 and TRBJ2-2, the complete variable domain is DAGVTQSPTHLIKTRGQQVTLRCSPISGHKSVSWYQQVLGQGPQFIFQYYEKEERGRGNFPDRFSARQFPNYSSELNVNALLLGDSALYLCASSSLQGGNTGELFFGEGSRLTVL.

This clonotype turned up a few times. The rearrangement links TRBV7-2 to TRBJ2-7; D is unresolved. The V and J ends lost 2 bases and 3 bases respectively, with 11 bases between them. The CDR3 contains 14 residues. CDR1 and CDR2 from the germline V gene are SGHTA and FQGNSA. This chain's CDR3 is CASSLNGGFYEQYF. CDR3 DNA: TGTGCCAGCAGCTTAAACGGCGGATTCTACGAGCAGTACTTC.

This clonotype was counted between two and nine times. The chain couples TRBV20-1 to TRBJ2-7, with D perhaps assigned TRBD1 or TRBD2 (5 bases each). This CDR3 is built from 14 residues. Trimming pared 3 bases from V and 1 base from J, leaving 13 bases between. Germline V gene data show CDR1 as DFQATT and CDR2 as SNEGSKA (reference sequence). CDR3 region: CSARDTSGSYEQYF. The DNA for the CDR3 is TGCAGTGCTAGGGACACTAGTGGATCCTACGAGCAGTACTTC.

In DNA form, the CDR3 reads TGTGCCAGCAGTGAGGACAGGGGTCGGGGCTATGGCTACACCTTC. Its translation: CASSEDRGRGYGYTF. V and J are TRBV2 and TRBJ1-2, with TRBD1 matching over 9 bases. With 3 bases clipped from V and 4 bases from J, the junction kept 6 bases outside the gene matches. The germline V gene encodes CDR1 SNHLY and CDR2 FYNNEI. CDR3 length equals 15 residues.

This clonotype was found a few times. The chain links TRBV25-1 to TRBJ2-1, with 9 bases identical to TRBD1. Germline V gene sequence: CDR1 MGHDK, CDR2 SYGVNS. The CDR3 has 14 residues. V shed 8 bases and J 2 bases; nucleotides not matched to a gene: 4. This CDR3 is CASAQGAPYNEQFF. In DNA form, the CDR3 reads TGTGCCAGCGCACAGGGGGCCCCCTACAATGAGCAGTTCTTC.

This clonotype was counted a few times. The chain couples TRBV30 to TRBJ2-7; TRBD2 matches 11 bases. The junction had 4 bases not matched to a gene; V was cut back by 4 bases and J by 2 bases. CDR1 GTSNPN and CDR2 SVGIG come from the germline V gene (reference sequence). The CDR3 is 14 residues long. The CDR3 nucleotides read TGTGCCTGGAAACGACTAGCGGGACCCTACGAGCAGTACTTC. Translation gives CAWKRLAGPYEQYF.

The J gene is TRBJ1-1, the V gene TRBV18; TRBD1 aligns across 7 bases. Looked up from germline, CDR1 is KGHSH and CDR2 is LQKENI. V was pared by 5 bases and J by 7 bases, with 13 bases of the junction left unmatched. The CDR3 contains 15 residues. The CDR3 here is CASSSKTGISLEAFF. The CDR3 DNA sequence: TGTGCCAGCTCATCAAAGACAGGGATCTCCCTTGAAGCTTTCTTT.

The V and J genes are TRBV15 and TRBJ2-1; possible D gene TRBD1, 7 bases. This CDR3 spans 14 amino acids. Trimming left V 3 bases short and J 10 bases short, with 16 bases between. Germline CDR1 LNHNV, CDR2 YYDKDF (reference sequence). CDR3 nucleotide sequence: TGTGCCACCAGCAGGCCCCGCGGGGACAGCGAGCAGTTCTTC. It yields the protein CATSRPRGDSEQFF.

Only a few counts were recorded for this clonotype. The chain joins TRBV3-1 to TRBJ2-1, with D maybe TRBD2 (6 bases). Trimming took 5 bases from V and 5 from J, leaving 13 bases between them. Germline V lookup: CDR1 LGHDT, CDR2 YNNKEL (reference sequence). CDR3 length: 14 residues. The CDR3 loop is CASSGLAFNNEQFF. CDR3 DNA sequence: TGTGCCAGCAGCGGGCTAGCGTTTAACAATGAGCAGTTCTTC.

Only a few counts were recorded for this clonotype. The gene calls are TRBV29-1 and TRBJ2-5; D is perhaps TRBD1 (7 bases). The V end was cut by 4 bases, the J end by 4 bases, with 19 bases between. CDR3 length: 15 amino acids. Looked up from germline, CDR1 is SQVTM and CDR2 is ANQGSEA. CDR3 nucleotides: TGCAGCGTTGGGAGCCAGGGGGGAATAGGAGAGACCCAGTACTTC. This translates into CSVGSQGGIGETQYF.